The sequence of this T cell receptor (beta chain) was determined in a study of blood T cell repertoires in COVID-19. Study context: PBMCs, B-cell-depleted T cells, or T cells were the source of the cDNA or gDNA that made up the material.

Cohort 3 donors were reported recovered after two negative PCRs, clearance, or symptom resolution. The assay was immunoSEQ multiplex PCR, and TCRdb's table has in-frame clones only and misses some. Here the sample spans 180,000 or so clones, around 80% being singletons. Trimming left V 5 bases short and J 4 bases short, with 15 bases between. The CDR3 totals 15 residues. Germline lookup yields CDR1 MNHEY and CDR2 SVGAGI. Material: PBMCs or T cells enriched from blood (not recorded which). This sequence originates from a man aged 45 to 65 who had recovered from COVID-19. The V and J genes are TRBV6-5 and TRBJ1-3, with D perhaps matching TRBD1 (6 bases). This CDR3 reads CASSLGGGIGNTIYF. CDR3 sequence (DNA): TGTGCCAGCAGTCTAGGGGGGGGCATCGGAAACACCATATATTTT.